The next 15 T cell receptor beta chains were all read from a single sample in a study of human T cells and chemical hapten exposure. The time point here: patch test 3, about 24 weeks after DPC sensitization. Sample treatment: therapeutic diphenylcyclopropenone sensitization with weekly scalp DPC. Each CDR3 protein is one row after TCRdb ran MiXCR on the RACE reads. Of about 76,000 distinct CDR3 sequences listed, 13% were seen once; the top ten hold approximately 6%. Sequences were derived from whole blood, sampled in connection with sensitization to the hapten diphenylcyclopropenone (DPC). Receptor source: a woman between 45 and 60 years old with alopecia areata. Some clones in this sample may be carry-over from other donors' samples.

The table lists this clonotype with a few counts. The gene calls are TRBV5-4 and TRBJ1-3, with 8 bases matching TRBD1. Germline V gene lookup returns CDR1 SGHNT and CDR2 YYREEE (reference sequence). J gave up 7 bases and V 4 bases, and 7 bases lay outside the gene matches. The CDR3 extends over 14 amino acids. The CDR3 bases are TGTGCCAGCAGCCAAGGACAGGGTCGGAACACCATATATTTT. Protein sequence: CASSQGQGRNTIYF.

Turning to this clonotype: A read error may account for a junction end that differs from germline. The chain joins TRBV18 to TRBJ1-1; D remains ambiguous. Germline CDR1 and CDR2: KGHSH and LQKENI. The CDR3 is made up of 17 amino acids. The CDR3 coding sequence is TGTGCCAGCTCACCAGAGGGTCTCAGAGGGTTGAACATTGAAGCTTTCTTT. Encoded protein: CASSPEGLRGLNIEAFF.

The chain recombines TRBV10-3 with TRBJ2-1, with 8 bases matching TRBD1. Looked up from germline, CDR1 is ENHRY and CDR2 is SYGVKD. The CDR3 runs 13 residues. V shed 10 bases and J 8 bases; nucleotides not matched to a gene: 10. This CDR3 reads CATGGQGKDEQFF. CDR3 bases: TGTGCCACGGGCGGACAGGGCAAGGATGAGCAGTTCTTC.

This clonotype was picked up many times. The V call is TRBV29-1, the J call TRBJ1-2; maybe TRBD1 (6 bases). CDR1 is SQVTM and CDR2 is ANQGSEA in the germline V gene. Trimming took off 1 base at V and 7 bases at J, with 7 bases between the two ends. This CDR3 comprises 11 residues. CDR3 in DNA: TGCAGCGTTGAAGCAGGGGTTGGCTACACCTTC. The encoded protein is CSVEAGVGYTF.

This clonotype was recorded at least ten times. The chain carries TRBV7-8 and TRBJ1-6; D not certain. Germline V lookup: CDR1 SGHVS, CDR2 FQNEAQ. The CDR3 sequence is 16 residues long. V lost 1 base to trimming and J lost 0 bases, with 7 bases between them. The CDR3 nucleotides are TGTGCCAGCAGCTTAGTGGCAGGCTCCTATAATTCACCCCTCCACTTT. Amino acid sequence: CASSLVAGSYNSPLHF.

This clonotype came up many times. The chain combines TRBV29-1 with TRBJ1-2, with 10 positions matching TRBD1. Germline-derived CDR1 and CDR2 are SQVTM and ANQGSEA. The length of the CDR3 is 15 residues. V gave up 4 bases and J gave up 2 bases; unmatched junction bases: 7. CDR3: CSVVETGGWNYGYTF. CDR3 nucleotide sequence: TGCAGCGTTGTCGAGACAGGGGGCTGGAACTATGGCTACACCTTC.

This clonotype has only a few counts. This chain uses TRBV30 with TRBJ1-1, with D possibly TRBD1 on 6 matching bases. CDR1 and CDR2 from the germline V gene are GTSNPN and SVGIG (reference sequence). This CDR3 spans 15 amino acids. The V and J ends lost 2 bases and 2 bases respectively, with 15 bases between them. CDR3 region: CAWSFGGPRNTEAFF. The CDR3 DNA is TGTGCCTGGAGTTTCGGGGGGCCTCGCAACACTGAAGCTTTCTTT.

This clonotype was counted only a few times. The chain joins TRBV7-8 to TRBJ2-7; 8 positions match TRBD1. The V gene end was trimmed by 5 bases and the J gene end by 0 bases; junction bases not matched to a gene: 9. Germline assignment: CDR1 SGHVS and CDR2 FQNEAQ. This CDR3 comprises 16 residues. In nucleotides, the CDR3 is TGTGCCAGCAGCCTTCAACGACAGGGGAGCTCCTACGAGCAGTACTTC. Translation: CASSLQRQGSSYEQYF.

This clonotype was observed at least ten times. DNA for the CDR3: TGCGCCAGCAGCTTGGAGGGACAGGGGGCTCTCGATGAGCAGTTCTTC. It translates to CASSLEGQGALDEQFF. The chain recombines TRBV5-1 with TRBJ2-1; 12 bases agree with TRBD1. CDR1 and CDR2 from the germline V gene are SGHRS and YFSETQ. CDR3 length equals 16 residues. The trim removed 0 bases at V and 8 bases at J, leaving 6 bases unmatched.

The chain is built from TRBV2 and TRBJ1-3, with D possibly matching TRBD1 (5 bases). The germline CDR1 and CDR2 sequences are SNHLY and FYNNEI. With 8 bases removed from V and 6 bases from J, the gap between germline ends came to 14 bases. The CDR3 has 13 residues. Written as DNA, the CDR3 is TGTGCCAGCGGATATCTCAGGGAAAACACCATATATTTT. Amino acids: CASGYLRENTIYF. The variable domain in full, with the rest retrieved from reference TRBV2 and TRBJ1-3, is EPEVTQTPSHQVTQMGQEVILRCVPISNHLYFYWYRQILGQKVEFLVSFYNNEISEKSEIFDDQFSVERPDGSNFTLKIRSTKLEDSAMYFCASGYLRENTIYFGEGSWLTVV.

The chain joins TRBV9 to TRBJ2-7; 7 nucleotides agree with TRBD1. CDR1 SGDLS and CDR2 YYNGEE come from the germline V gene. The ends lost 0 bases at V and 6 bases at J; junction bases unmatched: 6. This CDR3 is 14 amino acids long. The CDR3 DNA reads TGTGCCAGCAGCGTAGGACAGGGACAGTTCGAGCAGTACTTC. This codes for CASSVGQGQFEQYF.

This clonotype was seen a few times. The chain employs TRBV10-2 and TRBJ1-5, with no clear D. This CDR3 has 12 residues. Germline CDR1 reads WSHSY; CDR2 reads SAAADI. V lost 3 bases and J lost 4, with 4 bases in between. CDR3 protein: CASSDPNQPQHF. CDR3 coding DNA: TGCGCCAGCAGTGACCCGAATCAGCCCCAGCATTTT.

This chain connects TRBV6-5 to TRBJ2-1; D gene ambiguous. V was clipped by 5 bases and J by 0 bases, with 11 bases between them. In germline, CDR1 is MNHEY, CDR2 SVGAGI. This CDR3 is 15 amino acids long. CDR3 sequence: CASSPNTASYNEQFF. In DNA form, the CDR3 reads TGTGCCAGCAGTCCGAACACAGCCTCCTACAATGAGCAGTTCTTC.

In this sample, this clonotype turned up a few times. The rearrangement links TRBV29-1 to TRBJ2-5; 12 bases agree with TRBD2. V lost 4 bases and J lost 0; bases outside the gene matches: 12. The CDR3 length is 18 residues. Germline assignment: CDR1 SQVTM and CDR2 ANQGSEA. CDR3 DNA sequence: TGCAGCGTTGTGGGGCTAGCGGGAGGGACGGGAAACCAAGAGACCCAGTACTTC. Translating gives CSVVGLAGGTGNQETQYF.

The table lists this clonotype with a few counts. The chain couples TRBV19 to TRBJ1-2; TRBD1 matches at 7 bases. CDR1 and CDR2 (germline): LNHDA, SQIVND (reference sequence). This CDR3 is 15 amino acids long. Trimming cost V 7 bases and J 1 base; bases outside gene matches: 9. The CDR3 DNA sequence: TGTGCCAGTACCCCCGGGGGACAGCTTAACTATGGCTACACCTTC. This gives the protein CASTPGGQLNYGYTF.